This T cell receptor (beta chain) was found in a study of T cells in Graves' hyperthyroidism and ophthalmopathy. Study in general: Specimen type is peripheral blood, collected at initial diagnosis prior to any treatment.

V shed 6 bases and J shed 2 bases, with 8 bases lying between them. The germline gives CDR1 SNHLY, CDR2 FYNNEI. The CDR3 has 12 amino acids. Amplification of TCR beta CDR3 regions was performed using RNA transcripts as template. Initially, a first-round RT-PCR of the TCR CDR3 employed the HTBI primer set. TCRdb independently ran MiXCR on the multiplex PCR reads; one entry per CDR3 protein. The sample carries hundreds of thousands of distinct CDR3 sequences, around 13% recorded once. This clonotype was counted ten times or more. Material for sequencing was blood. The V gene is TRBV2, the J gene TRBJ2-7, with D unresolved. The TCR was taken from a woman in her thirties or forties with Graves' ophthalmopathy. The CDR3 coding sequence is TGTGCCAGCAGCCCAGGCCCCTACGAGCAGTACTTC. It codes for CASSPGPYEQYF.